In its sample, the clone carrying this T cell receptor beta chain ranks as medium-sized (0.01 to 0.1%). MiXCR, run by TCRdb on the RT-PCR reads, gives a single entry per CDR3 protein. The table has around 730 distinct CDR3 sequences, approximately 8% seen once; the top ten hold about 30%. The data derive from a study of immune reconstitution after stem cell transplant in scleroderma. The V gene lost 0 bases and the J gene lost 4 bases, with 16 bases spanning the gap. This CDR3 contains 15 residues. Germline V lookup: CDR1 DFQATT, CDR2 SNEGSKA (reference sequence). V is TRBV20-1 and J is TRBJ2-7, with D tentatively TRBD2 (7 bases). The TCR originated in a male donor with systemic sclerosis. The sample was gathered before or after autologous hematopoietic stem cell transplantation (not recorded which). As DNA, the CDR3 is TGCAGTGCTAGAGATGAAGGAGGGGGGGGGTACGAGCAGTACTTC. This encodes CSARDEGGGGYEQYF.